These 25 T cell receptor beta chains originate from one sample sequenced in a study of T cell responses to AZD1222 COVID-19 vaccine. Sequencing used immunoSEQ multiplex PCR; TCRdb keeps in-frame clones, though not all of them. The table lists more than 140,000 clones, approximately 90% of them singletons. The sample in question was peripheral blood, obtained on day 0 of AZD1222 vaccination. These receptor sequences come from an adult in good health.

The gene calls are TRBV7-8 and TRBJ1-5; maybe TRBD1 (5 bases). Germline-derived CDR1 and CDR2 are SGHVS and FQNEAQ. CDR3 length: 14 amino acids. Trimming shortened V by 5 bases and J by 0 bases, and 8 bases separated the two germline ends. As DNA, the CDR3 is TGTGCCAGCAGCCGACAGAATAGCAATCAGCCCCAGCATTTT. Translated: CASSRQNSNQPQHF.

The chain employs TRBV7-2 and TRBJ2-7; no firm D call. The CDR3 totals 16 residues. V was clipped by 5 bases and J by 3 bases, with 20 bases between them. Germline assignment: CDR1 SGHTA and CDR2 FQGNSA. The CDR3 loop is CASSPPYSTVNYEQYF. The CDR3 DNA reads as TGTGCCAGCAGCCCCCCTTATAGTACAGTAAACTACGAGCAGTACTTC.

This sequence joins TRBV4-3 and TRBJ2-7, with D maybe TRBD1 (6 bases). The CDR3 length is 14 residues. CDR1 LGHNA and CDR2 YSLEER come from the germline V gene. V was cut by 4 bases and J by 1 base, with 11 bases left in between. In DNA form, the CDR3 reads TGCGCCAGCAGCCCCAGACAGGAATCCTACGAGCAGTACTTC. It translates to CASSPRQESYEQYF.

This chain connects TRBV19 to TRBJ2-1; 8 nucleotides align to TRBD2. The CDR3 is 16 residues long. Germline-derived CDR1 and CDR2 are LNHDA and SQIVND (reference sequence). The junction had 7 bases not matched to a gene; V was cut back by 1 base and J by 5 bases. CDR3 loop: CASSIAGLALNNEQFF. DNA for the CDR3: TGTGCCAGTAGTATAGCAGGACTAGCACTAAACAATGAGCAGTTCTTC. Full variable domain (rest looked up from reference TRBV19 and TRBJ2-1): DGGITQSPKYLFRKEGQNVTLSCEQNLNHDAMYWYRQDPGQGLRLIYYSQIVNDFQKGDIAEGYSVSREKKESFPLTVTSAQKNPTAFYLCASSIAGLALNNEQFFGPGTRLTVL.

This chain links TRBV7-2 with TRBJ2-2; the D gene is possibly TRBD2 (7 bases). The CDR3 loop spans 16 amino acids. Germline loops: CDR1 SGHTA, CDR2 FQGNSA. The germline V and J ends were trimmed by 2 bases and 4 bases, with 14 bases remaining between them. The CDR3 nucleotides read TGTGCCAGCAGCTTATCGCCGGGGGGCAGCACCGGGGAGCTGTTTTTT. Translation gives CASSLSPGGSTGELFF.

CDR3 loop: CASSREAGRGIQQYF. Written as DNA, the CDR3 is TGTGCCAGCAGCCGAGAGGCAGGCAGGGGGATTCAGCAGTACTTC. This sequence joins TRBV6-5 and TRBJ2-7; 7 bases are a match to TRBD1. Germline loops: CDR1 MNHEY, CDR2 SVGAGI. The ends lost 6 bases at V and 8 bases at J; junction bases unmatched: 16. The CDR3 sequence is 15 residues long.

The chain couples TRBV19 to TRBJ2-7; 12 bases are shared with TRBD2. Germline V gives CDR1 LNHDA, CDR2 SQIVND (reference sequence). The CDR3 is made up of 15 amino acids. The J segment lost 6 bases and the V segment lost 3 bases, leaving 6 bases of the junction unmatched. As DNA, the CDR3 is TGTGCCAGTAGTATGACTAGCGGGAGTTTGGGCGAGCAGTACTTC. Translation: CASSMTSGSLGEQYF. The full variable domain, with the rest looked up from reference TRBV19 and TRBJ2-7, is DGGITQSPKYLFRKEGQNVTLSCEQNLNHDAMYWYRQDPGQGLRLIYYSQIVNDFQKGDIAEGYSVSREKKESFPLTVTSAQKNPTAFYLCASSMTSGSLGEQYFGPGTRLTVT.

The chain combines TRBV28 with TRBJ2-6; D not certain. CDR3 length equals 15 residues. Trimming took off 6 bases at V and 0 bases at J, with 9 bases between the two ends. Germline V gene data show CDR1 as MDHEN and CDR2 as SYDVKM. The DNA of the CDR3 is TGTGCCAGCAGGGACCTCTTCTCTGGGGCCAACGTCCTGACTTTC. Translating gives CASRDLFSGANVLTF.

V is TRBV27 and J is TRBJ1-5, with 10 bases aligning to TRBD1. CDR1 is MNHEY and CDR2 is SMNVEV in the germline V gene (reference sequence). The CDR3 has 15 amino acids. J gave up 3 bases and V 5 bases, and 4 bases lay outside the gene matches. This CDR3 reads CASSPGQGVNQPQHF. DNA for the CDR3: TGTGCCAGCAGTCCCGGACAGGGGGTCAATCAGCCCCAGCATTTT.

The chain employs TRBV3-1 (or the pseudogene TRBV3-2) and TRBJ2-7, with 11 nucleotides matching TRBD2. There are 16 residues in the CDR3. CDR1 is LGHDT and CDR2 is YNNKEL in the germline V gene (reference sequence). The J segment lost 3 bases and the V segment lost 3 bases, leaving 7 bases of the junction unmatched. CDR3 coding DNA: TGTGCCAGCAGCCAGGAGACTAGCGGGAATATCTACGAGCAGTACTTC. Protein sequence: CASSQETSGNIYEQYF.

The rearrangement uses TRBV2 and TRBJ1-1, with 7 bases aligning to TRBD1. The CDR3 length is 16 residues. Trimming took 1 base from V and 1 from J; bases not matched to a gene: 6. Germline V gene sequence: CDR1 SNHLY, CDR2 FYNNEI. The DNA of the CDR3 is TGTGCCAGCAGTGAAGTGGGGACAGCTCCGAACACTGAAGCTTTCTTT. Translating it yields CASSEVGTAPNTEAFF.

The chain recombines TRBV28 with TRBJ2-5; no firm D call. Germline V gene sequence: CDR1 MDHEN, CDR2 SYDVKM. CDR3 length: 11 amino acids. V was trimmed by 3 bases and J by 5 bases, leaving 4 bases between them. Here the CDR3 reads CASSFTETQYF. The CDR3 bases are TGTGCCAGCAGTTTCACGGAGACCCAGTACTTC.

This clone was observed a few times. V gene TRBV7-3 combines with J gene TRBJ2-2; D is ambiguous. The germline V gene encodes CDR1 SGHTA and CDR2 FQGTGA. With 5 bases removed from V and 6 bases from J, the gap between germline ends came to 10 bases. CDR3 length equals 13 residues. In DNA form, the CDR3 reads TGTGCCAGCAGCCCTTCACGGGCCGGGGAGCTGTTTTTT. This sequence encodes CASSPSRAGELFF. The variable domain in full, completed from reference TRBV7-3 and TRBJ2-2, reads GAGVSQTPSNKVTEKGKYVELRCDPISGHTALYWYRQSLGQGPEFLIYFQGTGAADDSGLPNDRFFAVRPEGSVSTLKIQRTERGDSAVYLCASSPSRAGELFFGEGSRLTVL.

V gene TRBV7-9 combines with J gene TRBJ2-7, with TRBD1 matching 10 bases. This CDR3 is 14 amino acids long. The junction had 2 bases not matched to a gene; V was cut back by 3 bases and J by 3 bases. CDR1 and CDR2 from the germline V gene are SEHNR and FQNEAQ (reference sequence). CDR3 in amino acids: CASSLDRGNYEQYF. CDR3 nucleotides: TGTGCCAGCAGCTTGGACAGGGGGAACTACGAGCAGTACTTC.

The rearrangement uses TRBV19 and TRBJ1-5, with D possibly TRBD1 on 6 matching bases. Trimming cost V 5 bases and J 0 bases, with 11 bases left between them. Germline V gene sequence: CDR1 LNHDA, CDR2 SQIVND (reference sequence). The CDR3 has 15 residues. The CDR3 spells CASSRTGISNQPQHF. CDR3 DNA: TGTGCCAGTAGTCGTACAGGGATTAGCAATCAGCCCCAGCATTTT.

The count of this clone is one. V usage is TRBV7-2 and J usage is TRBJ1-5; D call uncertain. V was pared by 5 bases and J by 1 base, with 12 bases between. The CDR3 contains 15 residues. From germline, CDR1 is SGHTA and CDR2 FQGNSA. The CDR3 coding sequence is TGTGCCAGCAGCCTCGAGGTGGCGAGCAATCAGCCCCAGCATTTT. As protein: CASSLEVASNQPQHF.

The chain combines TRBV6-2 or TRBV6-3 with TRBJ1-1; D remains unclear. The CDR3 length is 12 residues. V lost 0 bases, J lost 11 bases, and 10 bases lay in between. The germline gives CDR1 MNHEY, CDR2 SVGEGT. The CDR3 here is CASSYSGSRAFF. CDR3 DNA: TGTGCCAGCAGTTACTCGGGCAGCCGGGCTTTCTTT.

Only a few counts were recorded for this clone. The V call is TRBV12-3 or TRBV12-4, the J call TRBJ1-1; D ambiguous. This CDR3 has 13 residues. Between the trimmed V and J ends, which lost 5 bases and 1 base, there was a span of 8 bases. CDR3 nucleotides: TGTGCCAGCAGTCGGACTGGGAACACTGAAGCTTTCTTT. The encoded protein is CASSRTGNTEAFF.

CDR3 DNA: TGTGCCAGCAGCCCCCAAGATTCATACTACGAGCAGTACTTC. It codes for CASSPQDSYYEQYF. This chain uses TRBV9 with TRBJ2-7; unclear D gene. From germline, CDR1 is SGDLS and CDR2 YYNGEE. This CDR3 has 14 amino acids. The V gene lost 4 bases and the J gene lost 3 bases, with 14 bases spanning the gap.

The chain carries TRBV18 and TRBJ2-3; D is ambiguous. This CDR3 region has 13 residues. Germline V gene lookup returns CDR1 KGHSH and CDR2 LQKENI. V was shortened by 6 bases and J by 0 bases, with 7 bases between the two germline ends. DNA of the CDR3: TGTGCCAGCTCGCGATCGAGCACAGATACGCAGTATTTT. Translation gives CASSRSSTDTQYF.

The chain has TRBV6-2 or TRBV6-3 and TRBJ1-5; D is unclear. Deletions cut 0 bases from V and 1 base from J, with 4 bases between. The germline V gene encodes CDR1 MNHEY and CDR2 SVGEGT. The CDR3 runs 14 residues. The CDR3 DNA reads as TGTGCCAGCAGTTACTCAGGAAGCAATCAGCCCCAGCATTTT. Translating gives CASSYSGSNQPQHF.

The rearrangement joins TRBV7-8 to TRBJ1-1; weak D call: TRBD1 (5 bases). This CDR3 region has 18 residues. CDR1 is SGHVS, CDR2 FQNEAQ, per germline. Trimming shortened V by 1 base and J by 4 bases, and 22 bases separated the two germline ends. This CDR3 reads CASSLGGPGRYRGTEAFF. CDR3 in DNA: TGTGCCAGCAGCTTAGGAGGTCCAGGGAGGTATAGGGGCACTGAAGCTTTCTTT.

The V gene is TRBV28, the J gene TRBJ1-5; TRBD1 might be the D (5 bases). Looked up from germline, CDR1 is MDHEN and CDR2 is SYDVKM. V lost 9 bases and J 3 bases, leaving 12 bases between the germline ends. The CDR3 runs 13 residues. The CDR3 coding sequence is TGTGCCAGTGTAGAGACAGTCAATCAGCCCCAGCATTTT. Amino acids: CASVETVNQPQHF.

The rearrangement links TRBV7-9 to TRBJ1-1, with unresolved D. CDR3 length: 13 amino acids. Trimming took 1 base from V and 2 from J, leaving 5 bases between them. Looked up from germline, CDR1 is SEHNR and CDR2 is FQNEAQ (reference sequence). The CDR3 bases are TGTGCCAGCAGCTTAGTCTATAACACTGAAGCTTTCTTT. The encoded protein is CASSLVYNTEAFF.

This chain uses TRBV6-2 or TRBV6-3 with TRBJ2-3; D tentatively reads TRBD1 or TRBD2 (5 bases each). The V gene lost 2 bases and the J gene lost 6 bases, with 18 bases spanning the gap. The CDR3 extends over 16 amino acids. CDR1 is MNHEY and CDR2 is SVGEGT in the germline V gene. DNA of the CDR3: TGTGCCAGCAGTTACGGTTCGGGGCGGGTCAGCGATACGCAGTATTTT. Residues: CASSYGSGRVSDTQYF.